This T cell receptor (beta chain) was identified in a study of T-cell reconstitution after alpha-beta-depleted transplantation in children. Notes on the study in general: T-cell counts and diversity at one year following transplant were attributed mainly to newly produced T cells. Several hundred expanded graft clones reportedly supplied alpha-beta T cells about two months after transplant. Some patients' high day-60 TCRbeta diversity was traced to surviving recipient T cells and thymic progenitors.

Comments on this clonotype: The antigen is not known.

Per the germline V gene, CDR1 is SNHLY and CDR2 is FYNNEI. The CDR3 covers 13 residues. Trimming pared 5 bases from V and 13 bases from J, leaving 15 bases between. Unique molecular identifiers were incorporated into the prepared TCRbeta library. TCRdb independently ran MiXCR on the PCR reads; one entry per CDR3 protein. Counted here are 500,000 to 600,000 distinct CDR3 sequences, more than 20% occurring once; the ten biggest clones make up 36%. The chain combines TRBV2 with TRBJ1-6, with D possibly being TRBD1 (5 bases). The sequencing here drew on PBMCs, taken before TCRalphabeta/CD19-depleted stem cell transplant. The sequence was collected from a boy younger than two with Wiskott-Aldrich syndrome, due to receive a stem cell transplant. In DNA form, the CDR3 reads TGTGCCAGCAGTATCATACAGGTTTTCCCCCTCCACTTT. This translates into CASSIIQVFPLHF.